This T cell receptor beta chain was found in a study of post-analysis software for immune sequencing data. The CDR3 spans 12 residues. In the case of this clonotype: Its cognate antigen is unknown.

Study observations and caveats: There was significantly lower normalized Chao1 diversity in multiple sclerosis patients than in controls. Roughly 5 TRBV segments, including TRBV5-6, TRBV5-1 and TRBV20-1, were more frequent in patients than controls.

TCR beta cDNA libraries included unique molecular identifiers. TCRdb ran MiXCR on the PCR reads and lists one entry per CDR3 protein. Here the sample spans under 900,000 distinct CDR3 sequences, roughly half being singletons. Input material: blood. This chain connects TRBV21-1 to TRBJ2-4. Gene TRBJ2-7 matches the end of the DNA better, so the J call may be wrong. TRBV21-1 is termed a pseudogene. This TCR derives from a girl between 5 and 17 years old with multiple sclerosis. The CDR3 is CASSKAGHEQYF. In DNA form, the CDR3 reads TGTGCCAGCAGCAAAGCCGGGCACGAGCAGTACTTC.